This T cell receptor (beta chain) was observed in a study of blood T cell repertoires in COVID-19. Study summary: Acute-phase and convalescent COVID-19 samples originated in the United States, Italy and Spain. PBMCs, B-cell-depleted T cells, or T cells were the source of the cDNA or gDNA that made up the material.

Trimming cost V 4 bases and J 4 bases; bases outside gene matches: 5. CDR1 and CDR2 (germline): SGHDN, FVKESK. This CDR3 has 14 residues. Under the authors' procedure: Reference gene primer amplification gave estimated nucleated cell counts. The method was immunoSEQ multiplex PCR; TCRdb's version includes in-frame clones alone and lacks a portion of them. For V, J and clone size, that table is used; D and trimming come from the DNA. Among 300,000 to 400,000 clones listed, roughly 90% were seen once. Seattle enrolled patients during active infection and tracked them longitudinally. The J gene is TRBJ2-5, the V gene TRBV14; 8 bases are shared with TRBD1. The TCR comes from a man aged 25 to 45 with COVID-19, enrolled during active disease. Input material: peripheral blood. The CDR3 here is CASSPRTGRETQYF. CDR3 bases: TGTGCCAGCAGCCCCCGGACAGGGAGAGAGACCCAGTACTTC. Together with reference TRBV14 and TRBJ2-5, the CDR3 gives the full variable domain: EAGVTQFPSHSVIEKGQTVTLRCDPISGHDNLYWYRRVMGKEIKFLLHFVKESKQDESGMPNNRFLAERTGGTYSTLKVQPAELEDSGVYFCASSPRTGRETQYFGPGTRLLVL.